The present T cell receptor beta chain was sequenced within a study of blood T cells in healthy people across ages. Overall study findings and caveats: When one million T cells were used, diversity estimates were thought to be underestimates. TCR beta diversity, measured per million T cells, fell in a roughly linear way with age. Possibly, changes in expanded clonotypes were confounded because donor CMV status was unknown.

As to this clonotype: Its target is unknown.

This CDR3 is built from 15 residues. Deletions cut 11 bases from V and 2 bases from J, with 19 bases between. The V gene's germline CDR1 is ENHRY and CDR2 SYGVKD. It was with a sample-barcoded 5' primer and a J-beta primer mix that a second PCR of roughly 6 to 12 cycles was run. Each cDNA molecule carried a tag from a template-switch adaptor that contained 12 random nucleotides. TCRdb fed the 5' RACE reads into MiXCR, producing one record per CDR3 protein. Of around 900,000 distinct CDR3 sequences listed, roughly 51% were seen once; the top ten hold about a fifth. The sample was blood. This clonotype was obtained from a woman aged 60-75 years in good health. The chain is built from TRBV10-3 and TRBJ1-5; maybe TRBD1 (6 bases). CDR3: CASSGQIRGNQPQHF. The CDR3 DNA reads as TGTGCCTCCTCGGGACAAATTCGGGGCAATCAGCCCCAGCATTTT.